One sample yielded the 24 T cell receptor beta chains listed below, sequenced in a study of T-cell reconstitution after alpha-beta-depleted transplantation in children. During its preparation, the TCRbeta library received unique molecular identifiers. TCRdb re-derived calls from the PCR reads in MiXCR, one entry per CDR3 protein. The sample includes about 600,000 distinct CDR3 sequences, roughly a tenth of them seen just once. The specimen was PBMCs from the stem cell graft donor, collected from the stem cell graft. All receptors come from a human donor who donated a stem cell graft to a child with acute myeloid leukemia.

This clonotype was counted a few times. The chain is built from TRBV9 and TRBJ1-5; D is perhaps TRBD1 (6 bases). V was clipped by 4 bases and J by 5 bases, with 16 bases between them. Germline values: CDR1 SGDLS, CDR2 YYNGEE. This CDR3 is 15 amino acids long. In DNA form, the CDR3 reads TGTGCCAGCAGCCCGGGGGCAGATCCTTATCAGCCCCAGCATTTT. Translating it yields CASSPGADPYQPQHF.

This clonotype was observed a handful of times. V is TRBV6-1 and J is TRBJ2-5, with TRBD2 matching over 11 bases. The CDR3 is 17 amino acids. Germline V gives CDR1 MNHNS, CDR2 SASEGT. The V gene end was trimmed by 6 bases and the J gene end by 5 bases; junction bases not matched to a gene: 14. As DNA, the CDR3 is TGTGCCAGCAGGCATAGGGGACTAGCGGAGCACGGGGAGACCCAGTACTTC. It translates to CASRHRGLAEHGETQYF.

This clonotype came up a few times. The rearrangement uses TRBV30 and TRBJ1-4; the match to TRBD1 covers 7 bases. This CDR3 region has 14 residues. Germline loops: CDR1 GTSNPN, CDR2 SVGIG (reference sequence). Trimming removed 3 bases from V and 7 bases from J; junction bases left unmatched: 8. The CDR3 nucleotides read TGTGCCTGGAGAGTGGGGACAGACTCTGAAAAACTGTTTTTT. This sequence encodes CAWRVGTDSEKLFF.

This clonotype was recorded many times. The chain has TRBV21-1 and TRBJ2-3; TRBD2, the D gene given by the table, was not confirmed from the DNA. TRBV21-1 is deemed a pseudogene. The CDR3 length is 17 residues. The CDR3 DNA follows: TGTGCCAGCAGCAAAAATCGGGGAGGTCGTGAGACGGGAGAAGCGTATTTT. Its translation is CASSKNRGGRETGEAYF.

The chain joins TRBV28 to TRBJ1-1; 8 nucleotides line up with TRBD1. The CDR3 is made up of 16 amino acids. Germline V gene lookup returns CDR1 MDHEN and CDR2 SYDVKM. Losses at the gene ends were 6 bases for V and 2 bases for J; bases not matched to a gene: 11. This CDR3 reads CASSYGQGGPNTEAFF. In DNA form, the CDR3 reads TGTGCCAGCAGCTACGGACAGGGAGGGCCCAACACTGAAGCTTTCTTT.

This clonotype was counted between two and nine times. The rearrangement joins TRBV7-3 to TRBJ2-6; maybe TRBD1 (6 bases). Per germline, CDR1 SGHTA and CDR2 FQGTGA. CDR3 size: 21 residues. Trimming stripped 1 base from V and 0 bases from J, with 22 bases between. The CDR3 nucleotides are TGTGCCAGCAGCTTAAAGTCTTTAGTCGCAGGGGCCCCCTCTGGGGCCAACGTCCTGACTTTC. This encodes CASSLKSLVAGAPSGANVLTF.

The table lists this clonotype with many counts. The chain is built from TRBV6-2 or TRBV6-3 and TRBJ2-3; D call uncertain. V was cut by 3 bases and J by 4 bases, with 5 bases left in between. The germline V gene encodes CDR1 MNHEY and CDR2 SVGEGT. The CDR3 loop spans 12 amino acids. CDR3 sequence: CASSYNADTQYF. CDR3 coding DNA: TGTGCCAGCAGTTATAATGCAGATACGCAGTATTTT.

There are many counts of this clonotype. The rearrangement joins TRBV20-1 to TRBJ1-1, with D uncertain. The CDR3 has 12 amino acids. V was shortened by 4 bases and J by 10 bases, with 16 bases between the two germline ends. Germline CDR1 and CDR2: DFQATT and SNEGSKA (reference sequence). CDR3 protein: CSAMGISSRAFF. In nucleotides, the CDR3 is TGCAGTGCTATGGGTATTTCCTCCAGAGCTTTCTTT.

The chain is built from TRBV20-1 and TRBJ2-7, with 9 bases that match TRBD1. Trimming cost V 3 bases and J 2 bases; bases outside gene matches: 5. The germline CDR1 and CDR2 sequences are DFQATT and SNEGSKA (reference sequence). The CDR3 is 14 residues long. CDR3 coding DNA: TGCAGTGCTAGTAAGGGGACAGGGACCTACGAGCAGTACTTC. It specifies CSASKGTGTYEQYF.

The table lists this clonotype with a few counts. The chain combines TRBV20-1 with TRBJ2-5; weak D call: TRBD2 (5 bases). This CDR3 has 10 amino acids. The germline CDR1 and CDR2 sequences are DFQATT and SNEGSKA (reference sequence). The CDR3 DNA sequence: TGCACCTCCGGGGAAGAGACCCAGTACTTC. It codes for CTSGEETQYF.

V and J are TRBV14 and TRBJ2-3; 9 nucleotides line up with TRBD1. CDR1 and CDR2 (germline): SGHDN, FVKESK. This CDR3 is built from 15 residues. J gave up 4 bases and V 3 bases, and 5 bases lay outside the gene matches. The CDR3 sequence is CASSQQTGGADTQYF. The CDR3 nucleotides read TGTGCCAGCAGCCAGCAGACAGGGGGAGCAGATACGCAGTATTTT. Filled out from reference TRBV14 and TRBJ2-3, the complete variable domain reads EAGVTQFPSHSVIEKGQTVTLRCDPISGHDNLYWYRRVMGKEIKFLLHFVKESKQDESGMPNNRFLAERTGGTYSTLKVQPAELEDSGVYFCASSQQTGGADTQYFGPGTRLTVL.

At least ten counts were recorded for this clonotype. This sequence joins TRBV3-1 and TRBJ2-7; maybe TRBD2 (7 bases). This CDR3 has 15 residues. The V gene lost 0 bases and the J gene lost 4 bases, with 13 bases spanning the gap. The germline V gene has CDR1 LGHDT and CDR2 YNNKEL (reference sequence). The CDR3 is CASSQDWGGKYEQYF. CDR3 bases: TGTGCCAGCAGCCAAGATTGGGGGGGCAAGTACGAGCAGTACTTC.

This clonotype was observed a few times. This rearrangement joins TRBV4-3 to TRBJ2-7, with D perhaps TRBD2 (5 bases). Germline-derived CDR1 and CDR2 are LGHNA and YSLEER. The CDR3 totals 14 residues. V shed 1 base and J shed 3 bases, with 10 bases lying between them. The CDR3 nucleotides are TGCGCCAGCAGCCAAGTAGTACGGGGCTACGAGCAGTACTTC. Encoded protein: CASSQVVRGYEQYF.

This clonotype was counted at least ten times. The V gene is TRBV4-3, the J gene TRBJ2-3; 9 bases fit TRBD2. This CDR3 region has 15 residues. Germline values: CDR1 LGHNA, CDR2 YSLEER. Trimming at V came to 1 base and at J to 3 bases, leaving 2 bases not matched to a gene. The CDR3 sequence is CASSQGSGSTDTQYF. The CDR3 region has the DNA TGCGCCAGCAGCCAAGGTAGCGGGAGTACAGATACGCAGTATTTT.

There are many counts of this clonotype. This chain links TRBV29-1 with TRBJ2-1; tentative D call: TRBD1 (7 bases). The germline CDR1 and CDR2 sequences are SQVTM and ANQGSEA. Between the trimmed V and J ends, which lost 5 bases and 0 bases, there was a span of 14 bases. This CDR3 has 15 residues. Written as DNA, the CDR3 is TGCAGCGTTCAGGGGGGTTCCAGCTCCTACAATGAGCAGTTCTTC. Translated, it gives CSVQGGSSSYNEQFF.

The chain combines TRBV5-1 with TRBJ2-6, with D tentatively TRBD1 or TRBD2 (5 bases each). CDR1 and CDR2 from the germline V gene are SGHRS and YFSETQ. Trimming removed 0 bases from V and 0 bases from J, with 10 bases in between. The CDR3 has 17 amino acids. The CDR3: CASSLVSGSSGANVLTF. Here the CDR3 DNA reads TGCGCCAGCAGCTTGGTTTCAGGGAGCTCTGGGGCCAACGTCCTGACTTTC.

In its sample, this clonotype was seen many times. The gene calls are TRBV7-2 and TRBJ2-3; D gene ambiguous. CDR1 and CDR2 (germline): SGHTA, FQGNSA. Trimming left V 5 bases short and J 4 bases short, with 10 bases between. There are 13 residues in the CDR3. This chain's CDR3 is CASSPQRADTQYF. In DNA, the CDR3 is TGTGCCAGCAGCCCACAAAGGGCAGATACGCAGTATTTT. The whole variable domain, filled in from reference TRBV7-2 and TRBJ2-3, reads GAGVSQSPSNKVTEKGKDVELRCDPISGHTALYWYRQSLGQGLEFLIYFQGNSAPDKSGLPSDRFSAERTGGSVSTLTIQRTQQEDSAVYLCASSPQRADTQYFGPGTRLTVL.

This chain connects TRBV27 to TRBJ2-5; a weak D match, TRBD1 (6 bases). This CDR3 contains 14 residues. Germline V lookup: CDR1 MNHEY, CDR2 SMNVEV (reference sequence). Trimming left V 6 bases short and J 5 bases short, with 16 bases between. The CDR3 loop reads CASSFARGIETQYF. DNA for the CDR3: TGTGCCAGCAGCTTCGCCAGGGGCATCGAGACCCAGTACTTC.

The V call is TRBV27, the J call TRBJ2-6, with D unclear. Germline V CDR1 and CDR2: MNHEY, SMNVEV (reference sequence). CDR3 length equals 14 residues. The DNA of the CDR3 is TGTGTCACTAAGTGGGTCTCTGGGGCCAACGTCCTGACTTTC. It codes for CVTKWVSGANVLTF.

Only a few counts were recorded for this clonotype. The V call is TRBV14, the J call TRBJ2-5, with TRBD2 matching 10 bases. From germline, CDR1 is SGHDN and CDR2 FVKESK. V shed 1 base and J 2 bases; nucleotides not matched to a gene: 4. This CDR3 comprises 16 residues. CDR3 sequence (DNA): TGTGCCAGCAGCCAAGGGGGACTAGCGATTCAAGAGACCCAGTACTTC. The encoded protein is CASSQGGLAIQETQYF.

This clonotype was picked up many times. The V call is TRBV29-1, the J call TRBJ2-3; either TRBD1 or TRBD2 may fit D (6 bases each). Germline-derived CDR1 and CDR2 are SQVTM and ANQGSEA. Trimming left V 7 bases short and J 4 bases short, with 15 bases between. The CDR3 is 13 residues long. The DNA of the CDR3 is TGCAGCGGCCGGAAGGGGGGAGCAGATACGCAGTATTTT. Amino acid sequence: CSGRKGGADTQYF.

This clonotype was counted at least ten times. V usage is TRBV20-1 and J usage is TRBJ1-5; 7 bases agree with TRBD1. This CDR3 is built from 17 residues. Germline trimming cut 0 bases from V and 4 bases from J; bases unmatched to any gene: 12. Germline-derived CDR1 and CDR2 are DFQATT and SNEGSKA (reference sequence). The CDR3 here is CSAREGRMGQLNQPQHF. The CDR3 bases are TGCAGTGCTAGAGAAGGGAGAATGGGACAGCTGAATCAGCCCCAGCATTTT.

V gene TRBV11-1 combines with J gene TRBJ2-7; TRBD1 agrees at 9 bases. CDR1 is SGHAT and CDR2 is FQDESV in the germline V gene (reference sequence). The J segment lost 0 bases and the V segment lost 5 bases, leaving 8 bases of the junction unmatched. The length of the CDR3 is 16 residues. This CDR3 reads CASSPPGTGSSYEQYF. CDR3 DNA sequence: TGTGCCAGCAGCCCTCCGGGGACAGGGAGCTCCTACGAGCAGTACTTC.

This clonotype was seen repeatedly, ten times or more. The CDR3 DNA reads TGCAGCGTTGAGTTTGCCCAAGAGACCCAGTACTTC. This translates into CSVEFAQETQYF. The chain couples TRBV29-1 to TRBJ2-5; D unresolved. CDR3 length equals 12 residues. Trimming left V 3 bases short and J 1 base short, with 6 bases between. The V gene's germline CDR1 is SQVTM and CDR2 ANQGSEA.